This paragraph reports one T cell receptor (beta chain). Its antigen is as yet unknown. Preparation of the TCRbeta library was carried out with unique molecular identifiers. One entry per CDR3 protein results from TCRdb running MiXCR on the PCR reads. The profile shows approximately 110,000 distinct CDR3 sequences, around 23% of them singletons. The CDR3 sequence is 14 residues long. Germline V gene lookup returns CDR1 SGDLS and CDR2 YYNGEE. The ends were cut back, 4 bases at V and 0 bases at J, with 11 bases in the middle. The sample belongs to a study of T-cell reconstitution after alpha-beta-depleted transplantation in children. Overall study findings and caveats: Reportedly, alpha-beta T cells present about two months post-transplant originated from several hundred expanded clones of graft origin. T-cell counts and diversity at one year following transplant were attributed mainly to newly produced T cells. Some patients owed their high day-60 TCRbeta diversity to surviving recipient T cells and thymic progenitors.

This receptor was obtained from a male patient aged 2-10 years who had a stem cell transplant for chronic granulomatous disease, so the T cells may come from the graft donor. Source: PBMCs, mostly from graft donor cells, taken 180 days after TCRalphabeta/CD19-depleted stem cell transplant. This sequence joins TRBV9 and TRBJ2-7; D not certain. The chain's CDR3 is CASSPHTISYEQYF. Written as DNA, the CDR3 is TGTGCCAGCAGCCCTCACACCATCTCCTACGAGCAGTACTTC.